One sample yielded the 26 T cell receptor beta chains listed below, sequenced in a study of blood T cell repertoires in COVID-19. The method was immunoSEQ multiplex PCR; TCRdb's version includes in-frame clones alone and lacks a portion of them. The table includes under 200,000 clones, 79% detected once. The sequencing input was PBMCs or T cells enriched from blood (not recorded which). The receptors originated from a woman in her 70s in a cohort exposed to, infected with or recovered from COVID-19 (not recorded which).

A few counts support this clone. V usage is TRBV12-5 and J usage is TRBJ2-1, with D possibly matching TRBD2 (5 bases). Germline V gene lookup returns CDR1 LGHNT and CDR2 FRNRAP. The CDR3 loop spans 16 amino acids. The V gene lost 7 bases and the J gene lost 7 bases, with 23 bases spanning the gap. CDR3 sequence (DNA): TGTGCTAGTGCTACGAGGGTCGCAACGCTATTGAATGAGCAGTTCTTC. This sequence encodes CASATRVATLLNEQFF.

The chain joins TRBV28 to TRBJ1-1; 12 positions match TRBD1. In germline, CDR1 is MDHEN, CDR2 SYDVKM. This CDR3 spans 16 amino acids. The junction had 10 bases not matched to a gene; V was cut back by 5 bases and J by 6 bases. Written as DNA, the CDR3 is TGTGCCAGCAGTATTGGACCGGGACAGGGGGCCCCTGAAGCTTTCTTT. Translation: CASSIGPGQGAPEAFF.

This chain links TRBV6-5 with TRBJ2-5, with 10 bases lining up with TRBD1. The CDR3 extends over 15 amino acids. Germline V gene lookup returns CDR1 MNHEY and CDR2 SVGAGI. With 6 bases clipped from V and 4 bases from J, the junction kept 8 bases outside the gene matches. The CDR3 region is CASSAGQGIGETQYF. CDR3 nucleotide sequence: TGTGCCAGCAGCGCGGGACAGGGGATTGGAGAGACCCAGTACTTC.

The chain links TRBV28 to TRBJ1-4; D is uncertain. Trimming took 7 bases from V and 8 from J, leaving 11 bases between them. CDR3 length: 12 amino acids. Germline V gene lookup returns CDR1 MDHEN and CDR2 SYDVKM. The CDR3 nucleotides read TGTGCCAGCACTGCCAGGTACGAAAAACTGTTTTTT. This gives the protein CASTARYEKLFF.

This chain joins TRBV5-1 and TRBJ2-1, with 9 bases identical to TRBD2. From germline, CDR1 is SGHRS and CDR2 YFSETQ. The CDR3 consists of 14 residues. J gave up 10 bases and V 4 bases, and 9 bases lay outside the gene matches. CDR3 DNA: TGCGCCAGCAGCACGGGACTAGCCATTTCGGAGCAGTTCTTC. Protein product: CASSTGLAISEQFF.

This chain uses TRBV11-2 with TRBJ1-1; D not certain. Germline values: CDR1 SGHAT, CDR2 FQNNGV. V lost 2 bases and J lost 1, with 8 bases in between. This CDR3 spans 14 amino acids. The CDR3 DNA is TGTGCCAGCAGCTTATTCGGAGCGAACACTGAAGCTTTCTTT. Translating gives CASSLFGANTEAFF.

The gene calls are TRBV4-3 and TRBJ2-6; 8 bases line up with TRBD1. V shed 0 bases and J 1 base; nucleotides not matched to a gene: 8. In germline, CDR1 is LGHNA, CDR2 YSLEER. This CDR3 is 19 amino acids long. CDR3 in amino acids: CASSQERQGANSGANVLTF. The CDR3 nucleotides read TGCGCCAGCAGCCAAGAAAGGCAGGGGGCTAATTCTGGGGCCAACGTCCTGACTTTC.

Only a few counts were recorded for this clone. V is TRBV7-2 and J is TRBJ2-7, with D tentatively TRBD2 (5 bases). V dropped 6 bases and J dropped 0 bases, with 12 bases sitting between them. This CDR3 has 14 amino acids. In germline, CDR1 is SGHTA, CDR2 FQGNSA. CDR3 DNA: TGTGCCAGCAGTGAGCGGACCCACTCCTACGAGCAGTACTTC. Translation gives CASSERTHSYEQYF. Together with reference TRBV7-2 and TRBJ2-7, the CDR3 gives the full variable domain: GAGVSQSPSNKVTEKGKDVELRCDPISGHTALYWYRQSLGQGLEFLIYFQGNSAPDKSGLPSDRFSAERTGGSVSTLTIQRTQQEDSAVYLCASSERTHSYEQYFGPGTRLTVT.

This clone appeared once. This chain links TRBV30 with TRBJ2-1; 10 bases match TRBD2. This CDR3 spans 15 amino acids. V shed 0 bases and J 1 base; nucleotides not matched to a gene: 0. Germline V gives CDR1 GTSNPN, CDR2 SVGIG (reference sequence). The CDR3 DNA reads as TGTGCCTGGAGTGTACTAGCGGGGTCCTACAATGAGCAGTTCTTC. Encoded protein: CAWSVLAGSYNEQFF.

This chain joins TRBV11-2 and TRBJ2-1; D gene ambiguous. The CDR3 is 13 residues long. Germline V CDR1 and CDR2: SGHAT, FQNNGV. V was clipped by 6 bases and J by 0 bases, with 6 bases between them. The CDR3 nucleotides read TGTGCCAGCAGGCGAGACTCCTACAATGAGCAGTTCTTC. Amino acids: CASRRDSYNEQFF.

The chain is built from TRBV4-2 and TRBJ1-6; possible D gene TRBD1, 6 bases. In germline, CDR1 is LGHNA, CDR2 YNFKEQ. V lost 1 base, J lost 9 bases, and 16 bases lay in between. The CDR3 sequence is 16 residues long. The CDR3 DNA follows: TGTGCCAGCAGCCAAGGCTGGGCAGGGGATGGTTCACCCCTCCACTTT. Translated: CASSQGWAGDGSPLHF.

V usage is TRBV5-1 and J usage is TRBJ1-1; 7 nucleotides align to TRBD1. The V and J ends lost 1 base and 5 bases, in that order; junction bases with no gene match: 5. The CDR3 has 14 amino acids. Germline CDR1 is SGHRS and CDR2 is YFSETQ. The CDR3 region is CASSLRGRGTEAFF. CDR3 nucleotide sequence: TGCGCCAGCAGCTTGAGGGGGCGAGGGACTGAAGCTTTCTTT.

The chain has TRBV29-1 and TRBJ1-1; D uncertain. The CDR3 sequence is 13 residues long. With 7 bases removed from V and 1 base from J, the gap between germline ends came to 13 bases. Germline loops: CDR1 SQVTM, CDR2 ANQGSEA. The CDR3 DNA follows: TGCAGCGCTCTGGAGGCGGCGAACACTGAAGCTTTCTTT. As protein: CSALEAANTEAFF.

The chain links TRBV27 to TRBJ1-3, with D uncertain. V was cut by 5 bases and J by 2 bases, with 13 bases left in between. The CDR3 is made up of 15 amino acids. Germline CDR1 and CDR2: MNHEY and SMNVEV (reference sequence). CDR3 sequence: CASSQTRETGNTIYF. The CDR3 DNA reads as TGTGCCAGCAGTCAGACTAGGGAGACTGGAAACACCATATATTTT.

Only one count was recorded for this clone. The chain links TRBV12-3 or TRBV12-4 to TRBJ2-7, with 10 bases fitting TRBD2. V shed 10 bases and J 4 bases; nucleotides not matched to a gene: 4. This CDR3 comprises 12 residues. CDR3 coding DNA: TGTGCCACCAAGCGGGAGGGTTACGAGCAGTACTTC. It yields the protein CATKREGYEQYF.

The V call is TRBV5-1, the J call TRBJ1-1; no clear D gene. Trimming shortened V by 0 bases and J by 7 bases, and 10 bases separated the two germline ends. The CDR3 contains 13 residues. Germline V gene sequence: CDR1 SGHRS, CDR2 YFSETQ. The CDR3 here is CASSLAASDEAFF. The CDR3 DNA follows: TGCGCCAGCAGCTTGGCGGCAAGCGATGAAGCTTTCTTT.

The chain links TRBV24-1 to TRBJ2-1; D is perhaps TRBD1 (5 bases). Trimming pared 2 bases from V and 9 bases from J, leaving 13 bases between. CDR1 and CDR2 from the germline V gene are KGHDR and SFDVKD. The CDR3 is 14 residues long. CDR3 in amino acids: CATSDWRPGSEQFF. DNA of the CDR3: TGTGCCACCAGTGATTGGAGACCAGGGTCTGAGCAGTTCTTC.

The V and J genes are TRBV6-5 and TRBJ2-7; D is possibly TRBD2 (7 bases). Germline V gene data show CDR1 as MNHEY and CDR2 as SVGAGI. The CDR3 has 14 amino acids. V was pared by 6 bases and J by 0 bases, with 12 bases between. Here the CDR3 reads CASRGRGSSYEQYF. In nucleotides, the CDR3 is TGTGCCAGCAGAGGGAGGGGGAGCTCCTACGAGCAGTACTTC.

This clone was counted once. This sequence joins TRBV30 and TRBJ2-5; TRBD1 aligns across 10 bases. Germline CDR1 reads GTSNPN; CDR2 reads SVGIG (reference sequence). J lost 1 base, V lost 0 bases, and 8 bases had no gene match. The CDR3 has 17 amino acids. CDR3 nucleotide sequence: TGTGCCTGGAGTGTACGGACAGGGGGTGGCCTCCAAGAGACCCAGTACTTC. Protein sequence: CAWSVRTGGGLQETQYF.

The rearrangement links TRBV24-1 to TRBJ2-3; 9 nucleotides match TRBD2. The germline gives CDR1 KGHDR, CDR2 SFDVKD. V shed 9 bases and J 3 bases; nucleotides not matched to a gene: 6. The CDR3 is made up of 14 amino acids. The CDR3 region has the DNA TGTGCCACCGCCCTTAGCGGGAGAACAGATACGCAGTATTTT. It specifies CATALSGRTDTQYF.

This clone has only a few counts. This rearrangement joins TRBV19 to TRBJ1-1, with a possible D match to TRBD1 (5 bases). Germline V CDR1 and CDR2: LNHDA, SQIVND (reference sequence). The V gene lost 6 bases and the J gene lost 1 base, with 15 bases spanning the gap. This CDR3 region has 15 residues. The DNA of the CDR3 is TGTGCCAGTAGGCCCGGGACTGTGCGGAACACTGAAGCTTTCTTT. Protein: CASRPGTVRNTEAFF.

The chain has TRBV28 and TRBJ2-7, with 14 nucleotides matching TRBD2. There are 16 residues in the CDR3. Germline CDR1 reads MDHEN; CDR2 reads SYDVKM. V lost 5 bases to trimming and J lost 6 bases; unmatched junction nucleotides: 9. CDR3 loop: CASSTTTSGRVGEQYF. In DNA form, the CDR3 reads TGTGCCAGCAGTACAACGACTAGCGGGAGGGTTGGCGAGCAGTACTTC.

The rearrangement uses TRBV10-1 and TRBJ2-7, with 14 positions matching TRBD2. In germline, CDR1 is WNHNN, CDR2 SYGVQD (reference sequence). The CDR3 contains 16 residues. Trimming removed 8 bases from V and 0 bases from J; junction bases left unmatched: 6. Here the CDR3 reads CASRGLAGAFSYEQYF. The CDR3 DNA reads TGCGCCAGCCGGGGACTAGCGGGAGCCTTCTCCTACGAGCAGTACTTC.

The V gene is TRBV6-2 or TRBV6-3, the J gene TRBJ1-5; TRBD1 matches 7 bases. Germline trimming cut 0 bases from V and 5 bases from J; bases unmatched to any gene: 4. This CDR3 is 15 amino acids long. Germline loops: CDR1 MNHEY, CDR2 SVGEGT. CDR3 in DNA: TGTGCCAGCAGTTACTCGGGGACAGATCATCAGCCCCAGCATTTT. Translating gives CASSYSGTDHQPQHF.

The chain combines TRBV6-5 with TRBJ2-3; 7 nucleotides line up with TRBD2. The CDR3 contains 15 residues. The germline V gene has CDR1 MNHEY and CDR2 SVGAGI. V lost 8 bases and J lost 2; bases outside the gene matches: 10. The CDR3 DNA reads as TGTGCCAGCCGGAGAAGGCGGGGGTACACAGATACGCAGTATTTT. The encoded protein is CASRRRRGYTDTQYF.

The chain carries TRBV11-2 and TRBJ1-1; the D is unclear. The germline V gene has CDR1 SGHAT and CDR2 FQNNGV. The CDR3 length is 11 residues. V was trimmed by 4 bases and J by 2 bases, leaving 2 bases between them. DNA for the CDR3: TGTGCCAGCAGCTCAAACACTGAAGCTTTCTTT. It is translated as CASSSNTEAFF.